This passage covers 7 T cell receptor beta chains from one sample sequenced in a study of molecular identifiers for immune sequencing clone quantification. Each CDR3 protein gets one entry after TCRdb re-called the PCR reads with MiXCR. The profile covers 35,000 or so distinct CDR3 sequences, with approximately 17% appearing a single time and less than 8.5% taken by the ten largest. Sequencing input: naive CD8+ T cells from blood, with Jurkat cell RNA spiked in. Stated subset: FACS-sorted CD8+CD4-CCR7+CD45RA+ naive T cells. These receptors were taken from a human donor in good health. Some libraries in this study had Jurkat cell RNA spiked in.

This clonotype was recorded at least ten times. V and J are TRBV5-1 and TRBJ2-7, with 8 bases matching TRBD1. CDR1 and CDR2 (germline): SGHRS, YFSETQ. The CDR3 loop spans 14 amino acids. J was trimmed by 3 bases and V by 6 bases; bases with no gene match: 8. In nucleotides, the CDR3 is TGCGCCAGCACGCAGGGACAGGTCGACTACGAGCAGTACTTC. It codes for CASTQGQVDYEQYF.

The chain links TRBV7-9 to TRBJ2-2; TRBD1 might be the D (7 bases). The CDR3 runs 16 residues. Germline loops: CDR1 SEHNR, CDR2 FQNEAQ (reference sequence). V dropped 6 bases and J dropped 1 base, with 15 bases sitting between them. CDR3 region: CASRKAGQMNTGELFF. Written as DNA, the CDR3 is TGTGCCAGCAGAAAGGCGGGACAGATGAACACCGGGGAGCTGTTTTTT.

By its share, this clonotype is medium-sized. The chain is built from TRBV12-3 or TRBV12-4 and TRBJ2-7; 7 bases fit TRBD1. Trimming took 1 base from V and 2 from J; bases not matched to a gene: 2. The CDR3 runs 14 residues. CDR3 coding DNA: TGTGCCAGCAGTTTAGGGACAGGAGCCTACGAGCAGTACTTC. Translation: CASSLGTGAYEQYF.

This clonotype is classed as medium-sized. The chain has TRBV24-1 and TRBJ1-2; the match to TRBD1 covers 9 bases. The CDR3 contains 14 residues. Germline values: CDR1 KGHDR, CDR2 SFDVKD. Trimming at V came to 4 bases and at J to 5 bases, leaving 4 bases not matched to a gene. CDR3 nucleotide sequence: TGTGCCACCAGTGACCCGGACAGGGGATATGGCTACACCTTC. This codes for CATSDPDRGYGYTF.

This clonotype came up many times. The rearrangement links TRBV6-2 or TRBV6-3 to TRBJ2-2; D is possibly TRBD1 or TRBD2 (6 bases each). In germline, CDR1 is MNHEY, CDR2 SVGEGT. V lost 6 bases and J lost 0, with 11 bases in between. This CDR3 has 15 residues. The CDR3 is CASSPGATNTGELFF. CDR3 nucleotide sequence: TGTGCCAGCAGCCCGGGGGCGACGAACACCGGGGAGCTGTTTTTT.

The sample holds many counts of this clonotype. The J gene is TRBJ2-3, the V gene TRBV29-1; D is unresolved. CDR3 length: 14 residues. Trimming pared 7 bases from V and 1 base from J, leaving 15 bases between. Germline-derived CDR1 and CDR2 are SQVTM and ANQGSEA. The CDR3 DNA sequence: TGCAGCGGGTTCGTTGGAAGCGGCACAGATACGCAGTATTTT. This codes for CSGFVGSGTDTQYF.

This clonotype was recorded at least ten times. This chain joins TRBV5-6 and TRBJ2-7; D call uncertain. This CDR3 has 12 residues. V was cut by 2 bases and J by 4 bases, with 7 bases left in between. Germline assignment: CDR1 SGHDT and CDR2 YYEEEE. The CDR3, as DNA: TGTGCCAGCAGCTTTCAACCTTACGAGCAGTACTTC. It encodes CASSFQPYEQYF. The complete variable domain, with remaining parts taken from reference TRBV5-6 and TRBJ2-7, reads DAGVTQSPTHLIKTRGQQVTLRCSPKSGHDTVSWYQQALGQGPQFIFQYYEEEERQRGNFPDRFSGHQFPNYSSELNVNALLLGDSALYLCASSFQPYEQYFGPGTRLTVT.